This TCR beta chain was retrieved from a study of T cells after yellow fever vaccination. This clonotype has a handful of counts. Its matching antigen is unknown. 5'RACE template switching generated TCR cDNA, adding a universal primer site and UMIs. TCRdb fed the 5' RACE reads into MiXCR, producing one record per CDR3 protein. The repertoire holds 620,000 or so distinct CDR3 sequences, with more than 9% as singletons. This CDR3 has 16 residues. Trimming removed 6 bases from V and 2 bases from J; junction bases left unmatched: 8. Findings and limits, study-wide: Repertoires sorted by FACS could include abundant clonotypes that are contaminants from the bulk population.

Sample: PBMCs, taken on the day of the yellow fever booster vaccination. This TCR derives from a man aged 25 to 40 who received the YFV17D yellow fever vaccine. V gene TRBV12-3 or TRBV12-4 combines with J gene TRBJ2-1; 9 nucleotides match TRBD1. DNA for the CDR3: TGTGCCAGCAGGCCGTCCGGGACAGGGCCCTACAATGAGCAGTTCTTC. Amino acids: CASRPSGTGPYNEQFF.